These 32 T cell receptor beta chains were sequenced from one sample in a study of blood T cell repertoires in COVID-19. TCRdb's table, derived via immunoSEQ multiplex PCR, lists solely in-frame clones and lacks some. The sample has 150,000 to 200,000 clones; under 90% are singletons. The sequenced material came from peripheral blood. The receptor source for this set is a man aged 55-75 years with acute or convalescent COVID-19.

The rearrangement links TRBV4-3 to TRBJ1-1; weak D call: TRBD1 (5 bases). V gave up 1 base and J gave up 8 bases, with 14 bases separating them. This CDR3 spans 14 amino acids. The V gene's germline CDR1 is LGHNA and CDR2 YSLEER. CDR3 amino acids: CASSQGMGGVEAFF. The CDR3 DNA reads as TGCGCCAGCAGCCAAGGAATGGGGGGAGTGGAAGCTTTCTTT.

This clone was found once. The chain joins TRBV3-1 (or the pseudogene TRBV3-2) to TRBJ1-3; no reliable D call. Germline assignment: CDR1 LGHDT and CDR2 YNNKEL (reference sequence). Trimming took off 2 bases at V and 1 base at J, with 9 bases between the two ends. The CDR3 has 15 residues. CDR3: CASSQTALSGNTIYF. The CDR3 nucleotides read TGTGCCAGCAGCCAAACAGCCCTATCTGGAAACACCATATATTTT.

In nucleotides, the CDR3 is TGCGCCAGCAGCTTGGAGGGGACTACAGCCTACAATGAGCAGTTCTTC. Its protein is CASSLEGTTAYNEQFF. The chain employs TRBV5-1 and TRBJ2-1; 7 nucleotides align to TRBD2. The germline CDR1 and CDR2 sequences are SGHRS and YFSETQ. The CDR3 totals 16 residues. The V segment lost 0 bases and the J segment 2 bases; nucleotides outside the gene matches: 5. The full variable domain, with the rest looked up from reference TRBV5-1 and TRBJ2-1, is KAGVTQTPRYLIKTRGQQVTLSCSPISGHRSVSWYQQTPGQGLQFLFEYFSETQRNKGNFPGRFSGRQFSNSRSEMNVSTLELGDSALYLCASSLEGTTAYNEQFFGPGTRLTVL.

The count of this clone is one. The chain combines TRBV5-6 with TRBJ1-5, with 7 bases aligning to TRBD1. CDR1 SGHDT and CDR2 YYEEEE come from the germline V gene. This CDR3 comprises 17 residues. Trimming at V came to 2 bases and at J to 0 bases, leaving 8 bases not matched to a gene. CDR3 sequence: CASSLGPGQLSNQPQHF. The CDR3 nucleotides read TGTGCCAGCAGCTTAGGACCGGGACAGCTTAGCAATCAGCCCCAGCATTTT.

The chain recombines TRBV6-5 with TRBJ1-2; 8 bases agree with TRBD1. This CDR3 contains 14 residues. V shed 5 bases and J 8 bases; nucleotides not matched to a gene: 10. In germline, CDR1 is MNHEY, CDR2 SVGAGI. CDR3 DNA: TGTGCCAGCAGTATGAGGACAGGGAACGCAGGCTACACCTTC. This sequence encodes CASSMRTGNAGYTF.

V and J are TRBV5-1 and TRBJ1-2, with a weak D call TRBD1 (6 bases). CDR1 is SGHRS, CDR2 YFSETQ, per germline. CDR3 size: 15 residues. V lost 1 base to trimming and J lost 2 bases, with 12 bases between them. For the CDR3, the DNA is TGCGCCAGCAGCTTGCTACAGGGAAAAAACTATGGCTACACCTTC. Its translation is CASSLLQGKNYGYTF.

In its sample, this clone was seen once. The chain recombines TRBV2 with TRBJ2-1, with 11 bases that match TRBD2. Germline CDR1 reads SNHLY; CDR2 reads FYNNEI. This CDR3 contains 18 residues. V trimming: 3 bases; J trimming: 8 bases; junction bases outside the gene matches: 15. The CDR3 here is CASSDFIAGLAGSDEQFF. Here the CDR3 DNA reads TGTGCCAGCAGTGACTTTATAGCAGGACTAGCGGGTTCAGATGAGCAGTTCTTC.

The CDR3 DNA is TGTGCCAGCAGTTACGGGACAGGGGTGGCCACTGAAGCTTTCTTT. This gives the protein CASSYGTGVATEAFF. V usage is TRBV6-5 and J usage is TRBJ1-1, with 10 bases identical to TRBD1. Trimming took 2 bases from V and 4 from J; bases not matched to a gene: 4. The CDR3 is 15 amino acids. Germline values: CDR1 MNHEY, CDR2 SVGAGI.

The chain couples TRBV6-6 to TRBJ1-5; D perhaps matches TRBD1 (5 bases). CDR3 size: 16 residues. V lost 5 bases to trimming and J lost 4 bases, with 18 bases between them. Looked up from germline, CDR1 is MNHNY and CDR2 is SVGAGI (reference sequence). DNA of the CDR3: TGTGCCAGCAGTCGAGCTGCAGACAGTTCAAATCAGCCCCAGCATTTT. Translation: CASSRAADSSNQPQHF.

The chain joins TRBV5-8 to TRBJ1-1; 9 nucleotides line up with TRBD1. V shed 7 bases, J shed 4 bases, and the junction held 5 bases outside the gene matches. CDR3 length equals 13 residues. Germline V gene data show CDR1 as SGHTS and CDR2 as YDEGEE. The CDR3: CASSQGARTEAFF. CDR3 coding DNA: TGTGCCAGCTCACAGGGGGCGCGCACTGAAGCTTTCTTT.

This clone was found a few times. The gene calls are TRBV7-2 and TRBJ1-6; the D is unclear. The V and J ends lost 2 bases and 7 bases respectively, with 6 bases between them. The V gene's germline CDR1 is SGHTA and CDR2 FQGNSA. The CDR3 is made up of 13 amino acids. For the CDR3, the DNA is TGTGCCAGCAGCTTAATCAGAAATTCACCCCTCCACTTT. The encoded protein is CASSLIRNSPLHF.

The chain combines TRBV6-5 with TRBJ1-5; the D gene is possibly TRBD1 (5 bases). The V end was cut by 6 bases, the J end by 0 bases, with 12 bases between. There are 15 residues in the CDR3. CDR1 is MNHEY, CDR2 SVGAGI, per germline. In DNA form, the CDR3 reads TGTGCCAGCAGACCCACAGGCTATAGCAATCAGCCCCAGCATTTT. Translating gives CASRPTGYSNQPQHF.

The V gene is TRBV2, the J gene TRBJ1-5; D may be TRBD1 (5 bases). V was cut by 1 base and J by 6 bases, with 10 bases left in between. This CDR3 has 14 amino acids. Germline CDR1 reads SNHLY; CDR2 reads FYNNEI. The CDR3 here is CASSEGRVVQPQHF. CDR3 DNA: TGTGCCAGCAGTGAAGGCAGGGTCGTTCAGCCCCAGCATTTT.

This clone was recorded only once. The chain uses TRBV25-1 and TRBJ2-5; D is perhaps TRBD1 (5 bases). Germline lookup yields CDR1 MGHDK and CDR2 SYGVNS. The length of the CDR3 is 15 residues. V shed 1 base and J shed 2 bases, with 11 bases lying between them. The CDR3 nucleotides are TGTGCCAGCAGTGAATGGTTGGCAGGGCAAGAGACCCAGTACTTC. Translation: CASSEWLAGQETQYF.

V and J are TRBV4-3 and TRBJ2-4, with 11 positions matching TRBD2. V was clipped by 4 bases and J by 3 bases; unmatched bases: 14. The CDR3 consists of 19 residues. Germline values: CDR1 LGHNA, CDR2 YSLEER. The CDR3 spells CASSPPPFLAGGLKNIQYF. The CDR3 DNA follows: TGCGCCAGCAGCCCCCCGCCCTTCCTAGCGGGGGGCCTCAAAAACATTCAGTACTTC.

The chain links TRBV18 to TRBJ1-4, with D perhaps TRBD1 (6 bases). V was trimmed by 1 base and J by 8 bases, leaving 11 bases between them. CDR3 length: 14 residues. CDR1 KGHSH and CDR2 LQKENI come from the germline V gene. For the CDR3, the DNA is TGTGCCAGCTCACCACGGTCAGGGGACGAAAAACTGTTTTTT. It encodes CASSPRSGDEKLFF.

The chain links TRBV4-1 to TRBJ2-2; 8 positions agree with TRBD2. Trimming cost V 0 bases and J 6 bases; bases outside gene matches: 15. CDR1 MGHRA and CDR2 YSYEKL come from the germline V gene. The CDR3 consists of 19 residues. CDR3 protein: CASSQDPLQRAGASGELFF. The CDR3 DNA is TGCGCCAGCAGCCAAGATCCCCTACAACGAGCGGGGGCCTCCGGGGAGCTGTTTTTT.

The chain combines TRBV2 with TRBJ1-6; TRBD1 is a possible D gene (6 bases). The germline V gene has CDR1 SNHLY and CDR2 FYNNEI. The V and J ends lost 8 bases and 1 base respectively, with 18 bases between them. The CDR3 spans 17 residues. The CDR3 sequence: CASRDTSRCSYNSPLHF. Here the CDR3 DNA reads TGTGCCAGCCGGGACACAAGCCGGTGTTCCTATAATTCACCCCTCCACTTT.

The CDR3 loop reads CASSYSTAGAYNEQFF. CDR3 nucleotides: TGTGCCAGCAGTTACTCGACAGCGGGGGCCTACAATGAGCAGTTCTTC. The chain employs TRBV6-5 and TRBJ2-1; 8 bases fit TRBD2. This CDR3 has 16 amino acids. V shed 0 bases, J shed 2 bases, and the junction held 3 bases outside the gene matches. The germline CDR1 and CDR2 sequences are MNHEY and SVGAGI.

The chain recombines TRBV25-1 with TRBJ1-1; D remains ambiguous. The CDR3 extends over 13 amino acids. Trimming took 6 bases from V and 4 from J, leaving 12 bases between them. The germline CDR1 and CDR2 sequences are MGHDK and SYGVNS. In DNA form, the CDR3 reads TGTGCCAGCAGACTCGACCCGGGCACTGAAGCTTTCTTT. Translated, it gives CASRLDPGTEAFF.

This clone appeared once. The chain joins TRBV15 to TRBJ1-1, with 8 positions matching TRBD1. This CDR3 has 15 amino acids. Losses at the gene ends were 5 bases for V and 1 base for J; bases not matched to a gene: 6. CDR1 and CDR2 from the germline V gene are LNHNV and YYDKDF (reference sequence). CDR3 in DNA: TGTGCCACCAGCCCCCGACAGGGGCCGAACACTGAAGCTTTCTTT. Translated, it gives CATSPRQGPNTEAFF.

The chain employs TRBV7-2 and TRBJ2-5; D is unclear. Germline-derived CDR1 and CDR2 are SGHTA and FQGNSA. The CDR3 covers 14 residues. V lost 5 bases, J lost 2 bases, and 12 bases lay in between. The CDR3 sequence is CASSPTRVQETQYF. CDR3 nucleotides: TGTGCCAGCAGCCCAACGCGAGTTCAAGAGACCCAGTACTTC.

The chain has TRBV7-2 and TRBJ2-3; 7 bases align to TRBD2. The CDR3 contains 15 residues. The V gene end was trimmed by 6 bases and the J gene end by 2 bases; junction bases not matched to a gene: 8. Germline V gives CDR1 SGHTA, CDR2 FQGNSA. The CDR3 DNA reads TGTGCCAGCAGGCTCCCGGGACTAATCACAGATACGCAGTATTTT. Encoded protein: CASRLPGLITDTQYF.

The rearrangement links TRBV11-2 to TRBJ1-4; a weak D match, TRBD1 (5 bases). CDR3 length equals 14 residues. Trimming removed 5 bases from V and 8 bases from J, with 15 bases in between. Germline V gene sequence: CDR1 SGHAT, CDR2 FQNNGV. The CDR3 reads CASSPREGVEKLFF. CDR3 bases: TGTGCCAGCAGCCCCAGGGAGGGAGTGGAAAAACTGTTTTTT. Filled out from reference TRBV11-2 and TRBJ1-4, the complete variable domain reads EAGVAQSPRYKIIEKRQSVAFWCNPISGHATLYWYQQILGQGPKLLIQFQNNGVVDDSQLPKDRFSAERLKGVDSTLKIQPAKLEDSAVYLCASSPREGVEKLFFGSGTQLSVL.

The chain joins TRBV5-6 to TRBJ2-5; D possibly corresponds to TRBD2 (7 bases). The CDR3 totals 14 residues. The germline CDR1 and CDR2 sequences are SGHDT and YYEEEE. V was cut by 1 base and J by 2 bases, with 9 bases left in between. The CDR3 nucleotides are TGTGCCAGCAGCTTGCGGGGGGCACAAGAGACCCAGTACTTC. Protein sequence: CASSLRGAQETQYF.

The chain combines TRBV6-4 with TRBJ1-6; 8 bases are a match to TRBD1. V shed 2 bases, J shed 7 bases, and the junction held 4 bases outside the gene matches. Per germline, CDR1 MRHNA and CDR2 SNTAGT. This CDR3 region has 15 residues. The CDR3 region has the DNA TGTGCCAGCAGTGACAACTGGACAGGGAATTCACCCCTCCACTTT. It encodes CASSDNWTGNSPLHF.

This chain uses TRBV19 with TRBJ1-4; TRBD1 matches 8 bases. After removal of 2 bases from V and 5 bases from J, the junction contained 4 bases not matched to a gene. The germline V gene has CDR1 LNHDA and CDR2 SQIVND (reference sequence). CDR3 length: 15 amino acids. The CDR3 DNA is TGTGCCAGTAGTATAAGGAGACAGGGGAATGAAAAACTGTTTTTT. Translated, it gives CASSIRRQGNEKLFF.

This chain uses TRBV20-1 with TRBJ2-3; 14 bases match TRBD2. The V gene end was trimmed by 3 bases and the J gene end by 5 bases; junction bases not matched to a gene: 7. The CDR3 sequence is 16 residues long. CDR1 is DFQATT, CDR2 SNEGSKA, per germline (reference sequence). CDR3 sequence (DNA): TGCAGTGCTAGTAGACTAGCGGGAGGGCCCAGAGATACGCAGTATTTT. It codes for CSASRLAGGPRDTQYF.

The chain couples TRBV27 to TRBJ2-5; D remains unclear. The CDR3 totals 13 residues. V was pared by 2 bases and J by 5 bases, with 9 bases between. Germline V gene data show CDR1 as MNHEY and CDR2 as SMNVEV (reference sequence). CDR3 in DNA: TGTGCCAGCAGTTTAAATCTCGGGGAGACCCAGTACTTC. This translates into CASSLNLGETQYF.

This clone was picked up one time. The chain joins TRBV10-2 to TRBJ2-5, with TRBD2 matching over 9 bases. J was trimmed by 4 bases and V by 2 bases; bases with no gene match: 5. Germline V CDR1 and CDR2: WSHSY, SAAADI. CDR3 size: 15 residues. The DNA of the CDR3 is TGCGCCAGCAGTGAGGGGGCGGGAGGGCCAGAGACCCAGTACTTC. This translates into CASSEGAGGPETQYF.

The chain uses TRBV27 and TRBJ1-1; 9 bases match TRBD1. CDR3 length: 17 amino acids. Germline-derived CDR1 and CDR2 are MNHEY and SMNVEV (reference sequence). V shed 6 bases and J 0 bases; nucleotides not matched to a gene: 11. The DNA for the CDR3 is TGTGCCAGCAGCCTAAAGGGGACAGGGTTTATGAACACTGAAGCTTTCTTT. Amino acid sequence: CASSLKGTGFMNTEAFF.

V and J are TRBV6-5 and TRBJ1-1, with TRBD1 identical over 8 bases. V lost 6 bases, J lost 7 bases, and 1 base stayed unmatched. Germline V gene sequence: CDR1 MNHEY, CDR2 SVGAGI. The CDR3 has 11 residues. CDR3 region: CASRTGVEAFF. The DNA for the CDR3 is TGTGCCAGCAGGACAGGGGTTGAAGCTTTCTTT.